These 22 T cell receptor beta chains were all obtained from the same sample, sequenced in a study of OX40 agonist ivuxolimab in advanced cancers. This table comes from immunoSEQ multiplex PCR, and its TCRdb copy is limited to in-frame clones, with some not included. The sample holds over 95,000 clones; 70% to 90% are singletons and the top ten take around 0.85%. The specimen was CD4+ or CD8+ T cells sorted from blood, collected in a trial of the OX40 agonist ivuxolimab. The origin of the receptors is an adult with an advanced solid tumor such as melanoma, head and neck, liver or kidney cancer.

The chain links TRBV30 to TRBJ2-7; tentatively, D is TRBD1 or TRBD2 (5 bases each). Trimming left V 8 bases short and J 5 bases short, with 16 bases between. This CDR3 has 12 residues. Germline V gives CDR1 GTSNPN, CDR2 SVGIG (reference sequence). CDR3 region: CALEGRGHEQYF. Here the CDR3 DNA reads TGTGCCCTAGAGGGAAGGGGCCACGAGCAGTACTTC.

This chain joins TRBV11-2 and TRBJ1-1, with TRBD1 matching over 8 bases. The CDR3 totals 15 residues. The ends lost 4 bases at V and 7 bases at J; junction bases unmatched: 11. CDR1 SGHAT and CDR2 FQNNGV come from the germline V gene. This CDR3 is CASSSHRGVFDEAFF. The CDR3 DNA follows: TGTGCCAGCAGCTCCCACAGGGGGGTTTTCGATGAAGCTTTCTTT.

The J gene is TRBJ2-1, the V gene TRBV5-8; D ambiguous. CDR1 is SGHTS and CDR2 is YDEGEE in the germline V gene. V was trimmed by 7 bases and J by 7 bases, leaving 12 bases between them. The CDR3 consists of 12 residues. The CDR3 sequence is CASRSQWNEQFF. The CDR3 DNA reads TGTGCCAGCCGTTCTCAGTGGAATGAGCAGTTCTTC.

The chain has TRBV5-1 and TRBJ1-1, with D perhaps matching TRBD1 (5 bases). The CDR3 is 16 amino acids. Per the germline V gene, CDR1 is SGHRS and CDR2 is YFSETQ. Trimming cost V 4 bases and J 4 bases, with 20 bases left between them. The chain's CDR3 is CASSPVTGPPGTEAFF. CDR3 nucleotides: TGCGCCAGCAGCCCAGTAACGGGGCCGCCGGGCACTGAAGCTTTCTTT.

The rearrangement joins TRBV29-1 to TRBJ2-3; no clear D. CDR3 length equals 15 residues. In germline, CDR1 is SQVTM, CDR2 ANQGSEA. Trimming left V 5 bases short and J 0 bases short, with 15 bases between. CDR3 nucleotides: TGCAGCGTTTCCCTCCTAGGTGCTAGCACAGATACGCAGTATTTT. Translated, it gives CSVSLLGASTDTQYF.

The chain recombines TRBV30 with TRBJ1-1, with 7 bases matching TRBD1. Looked up from germline, CDR1 is GTSNPN and CDR2 is SVGIG (reference sequence). V dropped 2 bases and J dropped 10; count of bases not matched to a gene: 7. The CDR3 has 12 residues. DNA of the CDR3: TGTGCCTGGAGTACTACAGGGGTCCGAGCTTTCTTT. Encoded protein: CAWSTTGVRAFF. Looking up the rest from reference TRBV30 and TRBJ1-1 gives the full variable domain: SQTIHQWPATLVQPVGSPLSLECTVEGTSNPNLYWYRQAAGRGLQLLFYSVGIGQISSEVPQNLSASRPQDRQFILSSKKLLLSDSGFYLCAWSTTGVRAFFGQGTRLTVV.

The rearrangement links TRBV2 to TRBJ2-7; TRBD1 agrees at 10 bases. Germline V CDR1 and CDR2: SNHLY, FYNNEI. CDR3 size: 13 residues. V lost 6 bases and J lost 3; bases outside the gene matches: 2. The CDR3: CASRGDRGYEQYF. CDR3 DNA sequence: TGTGCCAGCAGGGGGGACAGGGGCTACGAGCAGTACTTC.

V usage is TRBV28 and J usage is TRBJ2-7, with 9 nucleotides matching TRBD1. Losses at the gene ends were 4 bases for V and 4 bases for J; bases not matched to a gene: 2. CDR3 size: 13 residues. Germline V gene lookup returns CDR1 MDHEN and CDR2 SYDVKM. This CDR3 reads CASSSGTGYEQYF. The CDR3 region has the DNA TGTGCCAGCAGTTCCGGGACAGGGTACGAGCAGTACTTC.

The CDR3 region has the DNA TGCGCCAGCAGCCCCAATACGGCTAGCGGGGTCTACGAGCAGTACTTC. Residues: CASSPNTASGVYEQYF. This chain uses TRBV5-1 with TRBJ2-7, with TRBD2 matching over 9 bases. The CDR3 has 16 amino acids. The germline V gene encodes CDR1 SGHRS and CDR2 YFSETQ. V was pared by 4 bases and J by 3 bases, with 11 bases of the junction left unmatched.

The chain couples TRBV7-2 to TRBJ2-5; D uncertain. The CDR3 covers 12 residues. CDR1 is SGHTA and CDR2 is FQGNSA in the germline V gene. The germline V and J ends were trimmed by 6 bases and 5 bases, with 10 bases remaining between them. The CDR3 DNA follows: TGTGCCAGCAGTTCACTAAGGGAGACCCAGTACTTC. Amino acid sequence: CASSSLRETQYF.

This clone is a singleton in its sample. Distinct nucleotide sequences in the sample also encode this CDR3. The J gene is TRBJ1-2, the V gene TRBV16; D is unclear. This CDR3 region has 13 residues. CDR1 and CDR2 (germline): KGHSY, FQNENV. V was cut by 3 bases and J by 4 bases, with 9 bases left in between. CDR3 sequence (DNA): TGTGCCAGCAGCCAGAACCCGGGCTATGGCTACACCTTC. Its translation is CASSQNPGYGYTF.

The gene calls are TRBV5-5 and TRBJ2-3; D ambiguous. The DNA end is more similar to TRBJ1-5, so the J call may be wrong. CDR3 length equals 14 residues. Germline assignment: CDR1 SGHKS and CDR2 YYEKEE (reference sequence). The CDR3 is CASSLDGQSDTQHF. The CDR3 bases are TGTGCCAGCAGCTTGGATGGGCAGTCAGATACGCAGCATTTT.

This clone was observed once. The chain joins TRBV7-9 to TRBJ2-1, with 9 bases aligning to TRBD1. V shed 6 bases, J shed 8 bases, and the junction held 14 bases outside the gene matches. The V gene's germline CDR1 is SEHNR and CDR2 FQNEAQ (reference sequence). This CDR3 comprises 16 residues. CDR3 amino acids: CASRTNLRDRVDEQFF. The CDR3, as DNA: TGTGCCAGCAGAACTAATCTCCGGGACAGGGTGGATGAGCAGTTCTTC.

V and J are TRBV7-6 and TRBJ2-5; the match to TRBD2 covers 8 bases. This CDR3 contains 16 residues. V was clipped by 1 base and J by 1 base; unmatched bases: 5. Germline V gene lookup returns CDR1 SGHVS and CDR2 FNYEAQ. CDR3 amino acids: CASSLGGGGLQETQYF. CDR3 DNA: TGTGCCAGCAGCTTAGGGGGCGGGGGGCTCCAAGAGACCCAGTACTTC.

The rearrangement links TRBV7-2 to TRBJ2-7; 8 positions agree with TRBD2. J lost 5 bases, V lost 2 bases, and 2 bases had no gene match. CDR1 is SGHTA, CDR2 FQGNSA, per germline. The CDR3 loop spans 13 amino acids. As DNA, the CDR3 is TGTGCCAGCAGCTTAACTAGCGGAGACGAGCAGTACTTC. It yields the protein CASSLTSGDEQYF. The complete variable domain, with remaining parts taken from reference TRBV7-2 and TRBJ2-7, reads GAGVSQSPSNKVTEKGKDVELRCDPISGHTALYWYRQSLGQGLEFLIYFQGNSAPDKSGLPSDRFSAERTGGSVSTLTIQRTQQEDSAVYLCASSLTSGDEQYFGPGTRLTVT.

V is TRBV4-2 and J is TRBJ2-1, with 7 nucleotides matching TRBD1. CDR1 and CDR2 from the germline V gene are LGHNA and YNFKEQ. After removal of 4 bases from V and 8 bases from J, the junction contained 11 bases not matched to a gene. CDR3 length equals 15 residues. The CDR3 DNA sequence: TGTGCCAGCAGCCGAGACAGGGAATCCCTTTATGAGCAGTTCTTC. Protein product: CASSRDRESLYEQFF.

This clone was recorded a few times. V usage is TRBV30 and J usage is TRBJ1-5; possibly TRBD1 for D (6 bases). V was cut by 4 bases and J by 4 bases, with 11 bases left in between. This CDR3 spans 13 amino acids. From germline, CDR1 is GTSNPN and CDR2 SVGIG (reference sequence). Written as DNA, the CDR3 is TGTGCCTGGACAGGGGCCCTTAATCAGCCCCAGCATTTT. Its protein product is CAWTGALNQPQHF.

The chain is built from TRBV9 and TRBJ2-3; D perhaps matches TRBD1 (7 bases). The CDR3 has 14 residues. Trimming shortened V by 3 bases and J by 3 bases, and 11 bases separated the two germline ends. Germline-derived CDR1 and CDR2 are SGDLS and YYNGEE. The CDR3, as DNA: TGTGCCAGCAGCGAGACAGGGAGGACAGATACGCAGTATTTT. Residues: CASSETGRTDTQYF.

This clone has only one observation. The chain links TRBV19 to TRBJ2-6; possibly TRBD1 for D (5 bases). CDR1 LNHDA and CDR2 SQIVND come from the germline V gene (reference sequence). This CDR3 region has 15 residues. Trimming took off 6 bases at V and 1 base at J, with 10 bases between the two ends. The CDR3 spells CASRQQGSGANVLTF. The CDR3 DNA is TGTGCCAGTAGGCAGCAGGGTTCTGGGGCCAACGTCCTGACTTTC.

V gene TRBV7-2 combines with J gene TRBJ2-2; the D is unclear. There are 13 residues in the CDR3. Germline V gene lookup returns CDR1 SGHTA and CDR2 FQGNSA. Trimming took off 5 bases at V and 5 bases at J, with 9 bases between the two ends. The CDR3 DNA follows: TGTGCCAGCAGCGATCTAGTGACCGGGGAGCTGTTTTTT. This encodes CASSDLVTGELFF.

The chain has TRBV6-5 and TRBJ1-2, with D perhaps TRBD1 (5 bases). The CDR3 consists of 14 residues. In germline, CDR1 is MNHEY, CDR2 SVGAGI. Trimming shortened V by 2 bases and J by 7 bases, and 14 bases separated the two germline ends. CDR3 region: CASSYAGKGGGYTF. The CDR3 bases are TGTGCCAGCAGTTACGCAGGGAAGGGCGGTGGCTACACCTTC.

The rearrangement uses TRBV7-3 and TRBJ2-2, with no clear D. Per the germline V gene, CDR1 is SGHTA and CDR2 is FQGTGA. The CDR3 runs 13 residues. V was clipped by 3 bases and J by 5 bases, with 7 bases between them. The CDR3 nucleotides read TGTGCCAGCAGCTTGAGGTTGACCGGGGAGCTGTTTTTT. It encodes CASSLRLTGELFF.